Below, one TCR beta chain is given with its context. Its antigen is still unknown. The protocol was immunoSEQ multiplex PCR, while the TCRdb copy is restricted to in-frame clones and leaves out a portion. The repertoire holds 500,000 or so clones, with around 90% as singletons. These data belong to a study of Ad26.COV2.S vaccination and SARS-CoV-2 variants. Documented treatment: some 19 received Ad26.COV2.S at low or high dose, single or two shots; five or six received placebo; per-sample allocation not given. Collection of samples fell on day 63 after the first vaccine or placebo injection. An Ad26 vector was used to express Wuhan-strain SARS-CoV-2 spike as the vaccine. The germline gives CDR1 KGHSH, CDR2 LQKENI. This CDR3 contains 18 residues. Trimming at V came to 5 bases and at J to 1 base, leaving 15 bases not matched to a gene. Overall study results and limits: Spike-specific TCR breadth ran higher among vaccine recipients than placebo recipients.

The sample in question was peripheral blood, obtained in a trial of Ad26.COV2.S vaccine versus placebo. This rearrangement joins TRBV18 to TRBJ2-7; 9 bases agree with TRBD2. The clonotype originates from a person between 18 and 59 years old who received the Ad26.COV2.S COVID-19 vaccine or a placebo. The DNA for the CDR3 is TGTGCCAGCTCAAACCTGGTTGCGGCTAGCGGGAATTCCTACGAGCAGTACTTC. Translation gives CASSNLVAASGNSYEQYF.